Listed below are T cell receptor beta chains from one sample, sequenced in a study of blood T cell repertoires in COVID-19. Here immunoSEQ multiplex PCR was the method, and the copy in TCRdb shows in-frame clones only, minus some. Among roughly 230,000 clones listed, 85% were seen once. Sequencing was carried out using peripheral blood. The receptor set was obtained from a woman aged 60-70 years with active or convalescent COVID-19. The CDR3 runs from the conserved cysteine through the conserved F or W. A D gene is named only where the DNA matches it firmly. Only part of the rows carry a size: once, few, many, or a class if the clone is expanded.

V: TRBV9
J: TRBJ2-1
D: -
size: -
DNA: TGTGCCAGCAGCGTAAGTGCGAAAGTGTACAATGAGCAGTTCTTC
CDR3: CASSVSAKVYNEQFF

V: TRBV29-1
J: TRBJ2-3
D: -
size: -
DNA: TGCAGCGTTGAAGCAAACGGGGTGGGCACAGATACGCAGTATTTT
CDR3: CSVEANGVGTDTQYF

V: TRBV14
J: TRBJ1-2
D: TRBD1
size: -
DNA: TGTGCCAGCAGCCAAGGCCAAGGGGGCGGTCTCGGCGGCTACACCTTC
CDR3: CASSQGQGGGLGGYTF

V: TRBV3-1/TRBV3-2
J: TRBJ2-4
D: TRBD1
size: -
DNA: TGTGCCAGCAGCCCCACCCCCGGGACAGGGCGAGACATTCAGTACTTC
CDR3: CASSPTPGTGRDIQYF

V: TRBV28
J: TRBJ2-1
D: TRBD1
size: -
DNA: TGTGCCAGCAGCCTAGGGGTATTCGGGACAGGGGGCGGGTACAATGAGCAGTTCTTC
CDR3: CASSLGVFGTGGGYNEQFF

V: TRBV18
J: TRBJ2-2
D: -
size: -
DNA: TGTGCCAGCTCACCGGTTAGCGGCTACACCGGGGAGCTGTTTTTT
CDR3: CASSPVSGYTGELFF

V: TRBV7-9
J: TRBJ1-1
D: TRBD1
size: once
DNA: TGTGCCAGCAGCTTAGTAGACAGGGGGTATTTAAAGGACACTGAAGCTTTCTTT
CDR3: CASSLVDRGYLKDTEAFF

V: TRBV20-1
J: TRBJ1-3
D: -
size: few
DNA: TGCAGTGCTAGTCCGGGAGGGGAACTGAACACCATATATTTT
CDR3: CSASPGGELNTIYF

V: TRBV27
J: TRBJ1-5
D: -
size: few
DNA: TGTGCCAGCAGTTTAGGGCCATTCAATCAGCCCCAGCATTTT
CDR3: CASSLGPFNQPQHF

V: TRBV28
J: TRBJ2-1
D: -
size: few
DNA: TGTGCCAGCAGTTGGACAGACCTGGACAACCCGCAGTTCTTC
CDR3: CASSWTDLDNPQFF

V: TRBV5-4
J: TRBJ2-1
D: TRBD2
size: -
DNA: TGTGCCAGCAGCTTGGAGCGGGGGGTTGGTGAGCAGTTCTTC
CDR3: CASSLERGVGEQFF

V: TRBV24-1
J: TRBJ2-2
D: TRBD1
size: -
DNA: TGTGCCACAGGGGGCGGCGCCCCAGGGAACACCGGGGAGCTGTTTTTT
CDR3: CATGGGAPGNTGELFF

V: TRBV6-5
J: TRBJ1-2
D: -
size: -
DNA: TGTGCCAGCAGTCGGGACATTAACTATGGCTACACCTTC
CDR3: CASSRDINYGYTF

V: TRBV6-5
J: TRBJ2-6
D: -
size: -
DNA: TGTGCCACCCGGTTCTCTGGGGCCAACGTCCTGACTTTC
CDR3: CATRFSGANVLTF

V: TRBV4-1
J: TRBJ2-2
D: -
size: -
DNA: TGCGCCAGCAGCCAACAGGGACTGGTAACCGGGGAGCTGTTTTTT
CDR3: CASSQQGLVTGELFF

V: TRBV3-1/TRBV3-2
J: TRBJ2-1
D: -
size: -
DNA: TGTGCCAGCAGCCAAGCCCCCAGGGCGGGGAGCAATGAGCAGTTCTTC
CDR3: CASSQAPRAGSNEQFF

V: TRBV5-1
J: TRBJ2-5
D: -
size: -
DNA: TGCGCCAGCAGCTCACAAACGATAGAGACCCAGTACTTC
CDR3: CASSSQTIETQYF

V: TRBV24-1
J: TRBJ1-6
D: -
size: -
DNA: TGTGCCACCAGGGTGACCAGCAGACGAGGATCACCCCTCCACTTT
CDR3: CATRVTSRRGSPLHF

V: TRBV6-5
J: TRBJ1-1
D: -
size: -
DNA: TGTGCCAGCAGTCCCCCGAGGGTGAACACTGAAGCTTTCTTT
CDR3: CASSPPRVNTEAFF

V: TRBV19
J: TRBJ2-6
D: -
size: -
DNA: TGTGCCAGTAGTTCCGGGACACGTGGGGCCAACGTCCTGACTTTC
CDR3: CASSSGTRGANVLTF

V: TRBV3-1/TRBV3-2
J: TRBJ1-2
D: -
size: -
DNA: TGTGCCAGCAGCCGCCTGGGGCGCACCTATGGCTACACCTTC
CDR3: CASSRLGRTYGYTF

V: TRBV7-9
J: TRBJ1-1
D: TRBD1
size: few
DNA: TGTGCCAGCAGCTTGGGGACAGGAGGAAGGGATGAAGCTTTCTTT
CDR3: CASSLGTGGRDEAFF

V: TRBV3-1/TRBV3-2
J: TRBJ1-1
D: -
size: few
DNA: TGTGCCAGCAGCCAAGAGGGGGGGAACACTGAAGCTTTCTTT
CDR3: CASSQEGGNTEAFF

V: TRBV19
J: TRBJ1-5
D: -
size: few
DNA: TGTGCCAGTAGTATCATTGGGGGGAATCAGCCCCAGCATTTT
CDR3: CASSIIGGNQPQHF

V: TRBV19
J: TRBJ1-1
D: -
size: -
DNA: TGTGCCAGTAGTGATCCAGGGTTGTTGACTGAAGCTTTCTTT
CDR3: CASSDPGLLTEAFF

V: TRBV5-4
J: TRBJ1-5
D: TRBD1
size: once
DNA: TGTGCCAGCAGCTCGGGGGGGGGACAGAGCAATCAGCCCCAGCATTTT
CDR3: CASSSGGGQSNQPQHF

V: TRBV2
J: TRBJ2-7
D: TRBD2
size: -
DNA: TGTGCCAGCACTCTTATATCGGGCGGGAGGAGCTCCTACGAGCAGTACTTC
CDR3: CASTLISGGRSSYEQYF

V: TRBV7-2
J: TRBJ2-1
D: TRBD2
size: -
DNA: TGTGCCAGCAGCTCCCGTCGGACTAGCGGAGACAATGAGCAGTTCTTC
CDR3: CASSSRRTSGDNEQFF

V: TRBV7-6
J: TRBJ2-3
D: TRBD2
size: -
DNA: TGTGCCAGCAGCTTACCCCAGCGGGGAGACTTGGCGGATACGCAGTATTTT
CDR3: CASSLPQRGDLADTQYF

V: TRBV12-3/TRBV12-4
J: TRBJ2-3
D: -
size: -
DNA: TGTGCCAGCAGTCAAACAGACACAGATACGCAGTATTTT
CDR3: CASSQTDTDTQYF

V: TRBV30
J: TRBJ1-2
D: TRBD1
size: -
DNA: TGTGCCTGGAGTAGACTAACAGGGACAGAAAAGACCTTC
CDR3: CAWSRLTGTEKTF

V: TRBV5-1
J: TRBJ1-4
D: -
size: -
DNA: TGCGCCAGTCGACTCGCAACTAATGAAAAACTGTTTTTT
CDR3: CASRLATNEKLFF

V: TRBV19
J: TRBJ1-3
D: -
size: -
DNA: TGTGCCAGTTGTAGGACTCAAGGAAACACCATATATTTT
CDR3: CASCRTQGNTIYF

V: TRBV29-1
J: TRBJ1-1
D: TRBD1
size: -
DNA: TGCAGCGGCCGTGGGCGGGGGACAGGTGGTGAAGCTTTCTTT
CDR3: CSGRGRGTGGEAFF

V: TRBV11-2
J: TRBJ1-4
D: -
size: -
DNA: TGTGCCAGCAGCTTAGGTGCGGGGTTACGTGAAAAACTGTTTTTT
CDR3: CASSLGAGLREKLFF

V: TRBV28
J: TRBJ1-1
D: -
size: -
DNA: TGTGCCAGCAGTCAATGGTGGGGGGGGAACACTGAAGCTTTCTTT
CDR3: CASSQWWGGNTEAFF

V: TRBV28
J: TRBJ2-5
D: TRBD2
size: -
DNA: TGTGCCAGCAGTTTATTTTTGACTAGCGGGGGGCACGGGAAAGAGACCCAGTACTTC
CDR3: CASSLFLTSGGHGKETQYF

V: TRBV6-5
J: TRBJ1-6
D: -
size: -
DNA: TGTGCCAGCAAGACAGTTAATTCACCCCTCCACTTT
CDR3: CASKTVNSPLHF

V: TRBV4-2
J: TRBJ1-4
D: TRBD1
size: -
DNA: TGTGCCAGCAGCCCGCGACAGGGGAAGGATGCAACTAATGAAAAACTGTTTTTT
CDR3: CASSPRQGKDATNEKLFF

V: TRBV28
J: TRBJ1-6
D: TRBD1
size: -
DNA: TGTGCCAGCAGTACGGGGACAGGGAGGGAGTCACCCCTCCACTTT
CDR3: CASSTGTGRESPLHF

V: TRBV18
J: TRBJ2-7
D: TRBD2
size: -
DNA: TGTGCCAGCTTGGGTAGCGGGAGTAGCTCCTACGAGCAGTACTTC
CDR3: CASLGSGSSSYEQYF

V: TRBV30
J: TRBJ2-1
D: TRBD1
size: -
DNA: TGTGCCTGGAACCCACAGGGGGCGAGGAATGAGCAGTTCTTC
CDR3: CAWNPQGARNEQFF

V: TRBV6-5
J: TRBJ2-7
D: -
size: few
DNA: TGTGCCAGCAGTCTATTAGACACTCTTTCCTACGAGCAGTACTTC
CDR3: CASSLLDTLSYEQYF

V: TRBV5-6
J: TRBJ2-5
D: -
size: -
DNA: TGTGCCAGCAGCTTGCGGGAGCGGGCCCCCTTACAAGAGACCCAGTACTTC
CDR3: CASSLRERAPLQETQYF

V: TRBV5-8
J: TRBJ2-1
D: -
size: -
DNA: TGTGCCAGCAGCTTGGGGCCGTACAACAATGAGCAGTTCTTC
CDR3: CASSLGPYNNEQFF

V: TRBV10-2
J: TRBJ1-1
D: -
size: -
DNA: TGCGCCAGCAGAGAATGGGGGGAGGGCATAGAAGCTTTCTTT
CDR3: CASREWGEGIEAFF

V: TRBV7-8
J: TRBJ2-3
D: TRBD2
size: -
DNA: TGTGCCAGCAGCTTGGCTAGCGGGATTATCATAGATACGCAGTATTTT
CDR3: CASSLASGIIIDTQYF

V: TRBV21-1
J: TRBJ1-4
D: -
size: -
DNA: TGTGCCAGCAGCATGCAACAGGAGCCTAATGAAAAACTGTTTTTT
CDR3: CASSMQQEPNEKLFF

V: TRBV7-2
J: TRBJ2-2
D: TRBD2
size: -
DNA: TGTGCCAGCAGCTACTTAAGCGGGGGCACCGGGGAGCTGTTTTTT
CDR3: CASSYLSGGTGELFF

V: TRBV28
J: TRBJ1-2
D: -
size: -
DNA: TGTGCCAGCAGTCCCTTGGGGGGGAACTATGGCTACACCTTC
CDR3: CASSPLGGNYGYTF

V: TRBV2
J: TRBJ1-2
D: -
size: -
DNA: TGTGCCAGCAGTCTGGTCGGGGGGGTCTATGGCTACACCTTC
CDR3: CASSLVGGVYGYTF

V: TRBV5-1
J: TRBJ1-1
D: -
size: few
DNA: TGCGCCAGCAGCTCGCTCCGGGACACCACTGAAGCTTTCTTT
CDR3: CASSSLRDTTEAFF

V: TRBV29-1
J: TRBJ2-2
D: TRBD2
size: -
DNA: TGCAGCGTTGAAGATCAGAGGGAGGGTATAGCCGGGGAGCTGTTTTTT
CDR3: CSVEDQREGIAGELFF

V: TRBV18
J: TRBJ2-6
D: TRBD1
size: many
DNA: TGTGCCAGCTCATCGACAGGGTCTGGGGCCAACGTCCTGACTTTC
CDR3: CASSSTGSGANVLTF

V: TRBV5-1
J: TRBJ2-1
D: -
size: once
DNA: TGCGCCAGCAGAACAGGACAGATAAATCTCTCCTACAATGAGCAGTTCTTC
CDR3: CASRTGQINLSYNEQFF

V: TRBV11-2
J: TRBJ2-7
D: -
size: -
DNA: TGTGCCAGCAGCTTAGGGAGAGGGAGAGCCTACGAGCAGTACTTC
CDR3: CASSLGRGRAYEQYF

V: TRBV3-1/TRBV3-2
J: TRBJ2-3
D: -
size: -
DNA: TGTGCCAGCAGCCAAGCAGCAGGGGCGGGTACGCAGTATTTT
CDR3: CASSQAAGAGTQYF